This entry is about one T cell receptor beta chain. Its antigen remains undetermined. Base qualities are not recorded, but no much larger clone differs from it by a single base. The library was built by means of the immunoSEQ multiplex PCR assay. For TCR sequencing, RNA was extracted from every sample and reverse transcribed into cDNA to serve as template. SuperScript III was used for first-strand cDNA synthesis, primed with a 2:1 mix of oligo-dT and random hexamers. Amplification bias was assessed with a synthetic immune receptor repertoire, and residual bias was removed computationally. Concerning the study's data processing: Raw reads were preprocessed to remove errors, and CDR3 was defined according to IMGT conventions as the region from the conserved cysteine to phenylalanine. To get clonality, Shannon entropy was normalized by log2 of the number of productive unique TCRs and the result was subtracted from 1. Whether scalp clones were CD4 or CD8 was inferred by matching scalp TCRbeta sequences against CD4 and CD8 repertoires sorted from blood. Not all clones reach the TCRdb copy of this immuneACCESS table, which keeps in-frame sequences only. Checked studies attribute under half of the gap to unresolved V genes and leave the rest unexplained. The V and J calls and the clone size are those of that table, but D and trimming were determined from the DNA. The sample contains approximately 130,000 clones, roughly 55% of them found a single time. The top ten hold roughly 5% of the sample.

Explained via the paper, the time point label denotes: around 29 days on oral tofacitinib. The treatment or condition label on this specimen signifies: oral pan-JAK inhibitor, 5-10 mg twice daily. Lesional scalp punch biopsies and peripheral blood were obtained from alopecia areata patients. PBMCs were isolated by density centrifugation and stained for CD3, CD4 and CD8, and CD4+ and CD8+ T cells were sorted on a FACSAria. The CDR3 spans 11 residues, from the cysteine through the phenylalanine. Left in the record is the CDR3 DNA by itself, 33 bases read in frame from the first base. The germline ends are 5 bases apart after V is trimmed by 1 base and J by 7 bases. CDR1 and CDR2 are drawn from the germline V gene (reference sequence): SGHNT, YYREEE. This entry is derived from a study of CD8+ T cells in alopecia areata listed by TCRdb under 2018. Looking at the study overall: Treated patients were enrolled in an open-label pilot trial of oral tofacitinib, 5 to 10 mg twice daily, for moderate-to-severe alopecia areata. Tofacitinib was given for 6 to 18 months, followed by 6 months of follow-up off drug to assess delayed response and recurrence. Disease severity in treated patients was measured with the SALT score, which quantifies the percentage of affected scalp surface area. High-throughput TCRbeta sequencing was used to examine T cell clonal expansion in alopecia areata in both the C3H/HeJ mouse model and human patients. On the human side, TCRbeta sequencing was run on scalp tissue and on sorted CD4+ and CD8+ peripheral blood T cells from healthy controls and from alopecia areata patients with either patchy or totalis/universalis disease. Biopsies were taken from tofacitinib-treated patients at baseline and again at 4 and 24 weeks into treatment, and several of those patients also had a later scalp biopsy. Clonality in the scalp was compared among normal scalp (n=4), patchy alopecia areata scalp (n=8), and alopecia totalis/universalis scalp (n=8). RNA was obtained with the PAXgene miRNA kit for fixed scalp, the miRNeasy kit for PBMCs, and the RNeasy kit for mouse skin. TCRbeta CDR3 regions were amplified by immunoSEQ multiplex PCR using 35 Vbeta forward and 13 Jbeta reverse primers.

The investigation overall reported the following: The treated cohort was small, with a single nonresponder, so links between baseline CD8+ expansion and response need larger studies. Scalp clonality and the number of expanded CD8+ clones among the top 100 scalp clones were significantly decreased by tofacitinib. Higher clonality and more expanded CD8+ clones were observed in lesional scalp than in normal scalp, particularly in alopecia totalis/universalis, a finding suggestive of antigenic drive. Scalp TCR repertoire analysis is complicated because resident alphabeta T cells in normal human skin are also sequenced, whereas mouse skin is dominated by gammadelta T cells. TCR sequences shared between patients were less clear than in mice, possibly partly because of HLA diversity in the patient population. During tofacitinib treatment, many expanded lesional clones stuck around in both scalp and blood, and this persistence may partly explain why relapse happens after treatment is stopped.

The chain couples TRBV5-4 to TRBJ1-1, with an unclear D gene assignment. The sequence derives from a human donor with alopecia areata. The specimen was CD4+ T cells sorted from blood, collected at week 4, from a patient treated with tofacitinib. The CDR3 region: CASSLMGEAFF. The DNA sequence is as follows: TGTGCCAGCAGCTTGATGGGTGAAGCTTTCTTT.